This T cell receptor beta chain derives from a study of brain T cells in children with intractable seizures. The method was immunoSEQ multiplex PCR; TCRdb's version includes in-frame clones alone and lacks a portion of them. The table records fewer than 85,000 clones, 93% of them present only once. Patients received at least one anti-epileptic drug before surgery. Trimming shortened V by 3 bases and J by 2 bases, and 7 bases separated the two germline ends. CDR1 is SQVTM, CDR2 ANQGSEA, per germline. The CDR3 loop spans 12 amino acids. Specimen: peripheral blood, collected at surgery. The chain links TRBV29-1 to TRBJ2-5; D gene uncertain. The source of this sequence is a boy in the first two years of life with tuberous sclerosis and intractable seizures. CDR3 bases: TGCAGCGTTGACACAGAGCAAGAGACCCAGTACTTC. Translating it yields CSVDTEQETQYF.